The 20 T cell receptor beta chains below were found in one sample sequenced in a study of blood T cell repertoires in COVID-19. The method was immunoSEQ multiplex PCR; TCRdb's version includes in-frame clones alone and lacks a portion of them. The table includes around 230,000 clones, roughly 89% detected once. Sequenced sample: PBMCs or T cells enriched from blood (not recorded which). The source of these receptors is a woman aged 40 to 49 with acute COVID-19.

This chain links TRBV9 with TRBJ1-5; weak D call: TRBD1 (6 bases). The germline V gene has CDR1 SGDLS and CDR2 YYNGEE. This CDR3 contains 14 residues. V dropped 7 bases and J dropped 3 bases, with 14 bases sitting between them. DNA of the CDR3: TGTGCCAGCGGAGGGGGGAGGGTCAATCAGCCCCAGCATTTT. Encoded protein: CASGGGRVNQPQHF.

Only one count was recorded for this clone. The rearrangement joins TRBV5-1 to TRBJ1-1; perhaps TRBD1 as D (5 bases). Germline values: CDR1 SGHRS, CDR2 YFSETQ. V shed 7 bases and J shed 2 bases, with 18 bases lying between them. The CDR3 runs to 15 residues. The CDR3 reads CASRSVPDTNTEAFF. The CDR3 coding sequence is TGCGCCAGCCGTTCGGTACCGGACACTAACACTGAAGCTTTCTTT.

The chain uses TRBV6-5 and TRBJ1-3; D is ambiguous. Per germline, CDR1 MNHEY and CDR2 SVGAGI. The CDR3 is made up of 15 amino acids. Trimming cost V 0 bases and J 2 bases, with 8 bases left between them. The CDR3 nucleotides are TGTGCCAGCAGTTACTCGGGCTGGACTGGAAACACCATATATTTT. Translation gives CASSYSGWTGNTIYF.

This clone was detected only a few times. The CDR3 loop is CASSYNGGTSQPQHF. The CDR3 DNA reads as TGTGCCAGCAGTTATAATGGGGGGACGAGTCAGCCCCAGCATTTT. The chain employs TRBV6-5 and TRBJ1-5; D may be TRBD1 (5 bases). Trimming took 3 bases from V and 6 from J, leaving 15 bases between them. The CDR3 covers 15 residues. Germline V CDR1 and CDR2: MNHEY, SVGAGI.

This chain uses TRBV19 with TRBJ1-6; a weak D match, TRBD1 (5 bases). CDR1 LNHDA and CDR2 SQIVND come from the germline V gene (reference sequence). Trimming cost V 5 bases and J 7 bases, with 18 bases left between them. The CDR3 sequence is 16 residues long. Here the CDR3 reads CASSVNPGGRNSPLHF. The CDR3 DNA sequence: TGTGCCAGTAGTGTAAACCCGGGGGGTAGGAATTCACCCCTCCACTTT.

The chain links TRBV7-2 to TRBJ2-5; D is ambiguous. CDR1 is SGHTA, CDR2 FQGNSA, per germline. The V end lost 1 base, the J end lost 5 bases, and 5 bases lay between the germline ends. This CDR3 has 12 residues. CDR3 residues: CASSLETETQYF. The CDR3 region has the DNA TGTGCCAGCAGCTTAGAGACTGAGACCCAGTACTTC.

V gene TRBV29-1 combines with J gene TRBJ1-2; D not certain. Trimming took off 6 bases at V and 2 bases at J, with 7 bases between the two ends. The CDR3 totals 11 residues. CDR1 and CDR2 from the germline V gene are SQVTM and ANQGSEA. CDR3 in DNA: TGCAGCGTCGAGGGAAACTATGGCTACACCTTC. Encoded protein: CSVEGNYGYTF.

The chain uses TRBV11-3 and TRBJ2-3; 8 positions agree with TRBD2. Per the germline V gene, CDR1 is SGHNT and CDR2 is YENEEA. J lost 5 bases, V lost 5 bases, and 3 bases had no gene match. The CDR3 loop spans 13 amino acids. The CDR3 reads CASSPAGGDTQYF. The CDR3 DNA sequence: TGTGCCAGCAGCCCGGCGGGGGGAGATACGCAGTATTTT.

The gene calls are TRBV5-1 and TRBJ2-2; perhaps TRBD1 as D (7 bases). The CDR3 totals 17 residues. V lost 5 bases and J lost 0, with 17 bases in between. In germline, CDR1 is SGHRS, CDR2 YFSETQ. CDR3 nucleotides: TGCGCCAGCAGGACTAGAATCGGGACAGCGAACACCGGGGAGCTGTTTTTT. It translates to CASRTRIGTANTGELFF.

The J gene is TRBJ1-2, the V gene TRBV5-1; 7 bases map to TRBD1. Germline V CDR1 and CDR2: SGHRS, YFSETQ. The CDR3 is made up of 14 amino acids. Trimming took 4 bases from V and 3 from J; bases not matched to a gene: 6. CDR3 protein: CASSGQGGDYGYTF. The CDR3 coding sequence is TGCGCCAGCAGCGGGCAGGGGGGTGACTATGGCTACACCTTC.

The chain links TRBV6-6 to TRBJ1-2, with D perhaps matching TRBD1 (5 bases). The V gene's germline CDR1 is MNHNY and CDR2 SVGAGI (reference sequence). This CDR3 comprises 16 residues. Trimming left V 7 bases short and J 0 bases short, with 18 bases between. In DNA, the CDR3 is TGTGCCAGCACTAATGGGGGGGGGACTCCTAACTATGGCTACACCTTC. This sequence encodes CASTNGGGTPNYGYTF.

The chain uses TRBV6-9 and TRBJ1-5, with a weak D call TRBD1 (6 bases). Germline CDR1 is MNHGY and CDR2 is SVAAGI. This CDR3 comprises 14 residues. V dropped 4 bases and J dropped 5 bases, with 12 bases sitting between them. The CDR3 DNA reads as TGTGCCAGCAGTTCGGGACACCGTTATCAGCCCCAGCATTTT. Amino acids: CASSSGHRYQPQHF.

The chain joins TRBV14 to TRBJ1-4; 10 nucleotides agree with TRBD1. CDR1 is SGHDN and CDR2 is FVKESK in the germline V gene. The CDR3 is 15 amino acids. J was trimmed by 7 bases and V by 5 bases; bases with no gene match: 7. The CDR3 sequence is CASSKRQGAREKLFF. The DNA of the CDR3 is TGTGCCAGCAGCAAGAGACAGGGGGCGCGTGAAAAACTGTTTTTT.

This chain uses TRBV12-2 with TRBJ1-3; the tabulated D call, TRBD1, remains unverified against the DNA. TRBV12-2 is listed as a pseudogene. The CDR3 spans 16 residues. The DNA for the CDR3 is TGTGCAAGTCGCTTATGTCCACAGGGCAGGAGAAACACCATATATTTT. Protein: CASRLCPQGRRNTIYF.

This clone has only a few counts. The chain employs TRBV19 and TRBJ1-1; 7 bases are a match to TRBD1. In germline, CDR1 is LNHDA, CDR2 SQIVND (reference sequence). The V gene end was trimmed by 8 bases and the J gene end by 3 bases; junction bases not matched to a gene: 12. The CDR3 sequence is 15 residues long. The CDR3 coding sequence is TGTGCCAGTTCGACAGGGTTCGGAACGGACACTGAAGCTTTCTTT. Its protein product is CASSTGFGTDTEAFF.

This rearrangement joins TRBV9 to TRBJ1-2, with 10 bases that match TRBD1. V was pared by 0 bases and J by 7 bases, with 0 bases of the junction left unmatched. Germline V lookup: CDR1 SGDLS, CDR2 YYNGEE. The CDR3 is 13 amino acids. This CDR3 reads CASSVGDRGGYTF. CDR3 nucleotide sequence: TGTGCCAGCAGCGTAGGGGACAGGGGTGGCTACACCTTC.

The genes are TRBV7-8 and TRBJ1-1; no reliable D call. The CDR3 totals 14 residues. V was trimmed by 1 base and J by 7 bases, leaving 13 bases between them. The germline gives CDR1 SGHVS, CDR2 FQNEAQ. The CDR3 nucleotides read TGTGCCAGCAGCTTAGGAGGGTGGGGATTTGAAGCTTTCTTT. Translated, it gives CASSLGGWGFEAFF.

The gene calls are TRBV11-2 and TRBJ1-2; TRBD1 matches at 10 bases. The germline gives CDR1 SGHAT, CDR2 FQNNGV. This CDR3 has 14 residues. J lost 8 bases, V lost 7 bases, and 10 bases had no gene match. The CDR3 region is CASTGDRGLEGYTF. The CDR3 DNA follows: TGTGCCAGCACCGGGGACAGGGGATTGGAAGGCTACACCTTC.

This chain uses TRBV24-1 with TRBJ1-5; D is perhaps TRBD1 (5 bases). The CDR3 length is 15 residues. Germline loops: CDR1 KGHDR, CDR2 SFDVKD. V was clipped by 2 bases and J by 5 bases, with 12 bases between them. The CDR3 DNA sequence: TGTGCCACCAGTGATTCCCAGCGACAGCATCAGCCCCAGCATTTT. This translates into CATSDSQRQHQPQHF.

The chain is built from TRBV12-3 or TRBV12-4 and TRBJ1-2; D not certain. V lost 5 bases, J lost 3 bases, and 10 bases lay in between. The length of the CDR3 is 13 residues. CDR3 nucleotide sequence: TGTGCCAGCAGTCCCAACGGGGACTATGGCTACACCTTC. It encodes CASSPNGDYGYTF.